These T cell receptor beta chains were read from a single sample in a study of CD8+CD57+ T cells in acquired aplastic anemia. A single record per CDR3 protein comes from TCRdb applying MiXCR to the reads. The profile shows approximately 300,000 distinct CDR3 sequences, 45% to 65% of them singletons. Sequenced material: sorted CD4+, CD8+, or CD8+CD57+ T cells (not recorded which) from PBMCs. Every receptor here comes from a human donor with aplastic anemia. CDR3s include the opening cysteine and the closing phenylalanine or tryptophan. The order of the fields is clone size, J gene, V gene, D gene, CDR3 DNA, CDR3 protein. A D gene is named only where the DNA matches it firmly. Where a row states a size, it is once, few, many or the class of an expanded clone; other rows omit it.

abundance: many; j_gene: TRBJ1-4; v_gene: TRBV5-1; d_gene: -; CDR3nt: TGCGCCAGCAGCACCGGACACATTGAAAAACTGTTTTTT; CDR3aa: CASSTGHIEKLFF
abundance: many; j_gene: TRBJ1-5; v_gene: TRBV19; d_gene: TRBD1; CDR3nt: TGTGCCAGTAGTCCTCGACAGGGGCACTCCATCCATCAGCCCCAGCATTTT; CDR3aa: CASSPRQGHSIHQPQHF
abundance: -; j_gene: TRBJ2-1; v_gene: TRBV10-3; d_gene: -; CDR3nt: TGTGCCATCAAAACTACGGGCGGCGGCAACGAGCAGCTCTTC; CDR3aa: CAIKTTGGGNEQLF
abundance: once; j_gene: TRBJ1-5; v_gene: TRBV10-1; d_gene: -; CDR3nt: TGCGCCAGCAGTGAGTCGGGTGGAAATCAGCCCCAGCATTTT; CDR3aa: CASSESGGNQPQHF
abundance: -; j_gene: TRBJ1-6; v_gene: TRBV12-3/TRBV12-4; d_gene: TRBD1; CDR3nt: TGTGCCAGCAGCCTCCGGACAGGGGGATTTGGGGATTCACCCCTCCACTTT; CDR3aa: CASSLRTGGFGDSPLHF
abundance: -; j_gene: TRBJ1-5; v_gene: TRBV9; d_gene: -; CDR3nt: TGTGCCAGCAGCTTGCTTCTAAATCAGCCCCAGCATTTT; CDR3aa: CASSLLLNQPQHF
abundance: many; j_gene: TRBJ2-5; v_gene: TRBV6-2/TRBV6-3; d_gene: TRBD2; CDR3nt: TGTGCCAGCAGTTCCTCGGGGACTAGCGGGCGCATTACCCCAGAGACCCAGTACTTC; CDR3aa: CASSSSGTSGRITPETQYF
abundance: many; j_gene: TRBJ1-2; v_gene: TRBV6-6; d_gene: -; CDR3nt: TGTGCCAGCTCAGGCCGCCTCGGCTACACCTTC; CDR3aa: CASSGRLGYTF
abundance: many; j_gene: TRBJ1-4; v_gene: TRBV13; d_gene: -; CDR3nt: TGTGCCAGCAGCCCGCCGGGACTGATGAATGAAAAACTGTTTTTT; CDR3aa: CASSPPGLMNEKLFF
abundance: -; j_gene: TRBJ2-7; v_gene: TRBV5-8; d_gene: -; CDR3nt: TGTGCCAGCAGCTTGCCTAGCGAGGACTACGAGCAGTACTTC; CDR3aa: CASSLPSEDYEQYF
abundance: many; j_gene: TRBJ2-2; v_gene: TRBV19; d_gene: -; CDR3nt: TGTGCCAGTAGCGCCGCCGGCTCCAACACCGGGGAGCTGTTTTTT; CDR3aa: CASSAAGSNTGELFF
abundance: -; j_gene: TRBJ1-2; v_gene: TRBV20-1; d_gene: TRBD1; CDR3nt: TGCAGTGCTCAGGGGGCGGGCTATGGCTACACCTTC; CDR3aa: CSAQGAGYGYTF
abundance: -; j_gene: TRBJ2-7; v_gene: TRBV12-3/TRBV12-4; d_gene: -; CDR3nt: TGTGCCAGCAGTCCTACTCTACTAGAGCGCGAGCAGTACTTC; CDR3aa: CASSPTLLEREQYF
abundance: -; j_gene: TRBJ2-5; v_gene: TRBV24-1; d_gene: -; CDR3nt: TGTGCCACCAGTGATTTGCGGGGCGAGACCCAGTACTTC; CDR3aa: CATSDLRGETQYF
abundance: once; j_gene: TRBJ2-3; v_gene: TRBV24-1; d_gene: -; CDR3nt: TGTGCCACCAGTAATTGGGGGCGAGGAGATACGCAGTATTTT; CDR3aa: CATSNWGRGDTQYF
abundance: many; j_gene: TRBJ2-5; v_gene: TRBV7-9; d_gene: -; CDR3nt: TGTGCCAGCAGCTTACTCGCAGTTAAAGAGACCCAGTACTTC; CDR3aa: CASSLLAVKETQYF
abundance: many; j_gene: TRBJ2-7; v_gene: TRBV5-1; d_gene: TRBD2; CDR3nt: TGCGCCAGCAGCTTGGGAGCGGGAGGAGCCCACGAGCAGTACTTC; CDR3aa: CASSLGAGGAHEQYF
abundance: -; j_gene: TRBJ2-5; v_gene: TRBV20-1; d_gene: -; CDR3nt: TGCGGTGCCAGCTCACCGGGACGGCAAGAGACCCAGTACTTC; CDR3aa: CGASSPGRQETQYF
abundance: -; j_gene: TRBJ2-1; v_gene: TRBV7-4; d_gene: -; CDR3nt: TGTGCCAGCAGCCCAATGGGGGGCGGGCCCTACAATGAGCAGTTCTTC; CDR3aa: CASSPMGGGPYNEQFF
abundance: -; j_gene: TRBJ2-2; v_gene: TRBV5-1; d_gene: -; CDR3nt: TGCGCCAGCAGCTTGGGTGGCCAGGCCGAGTTGGGCGGGGAGCTGTTTTTT; CDR3aa: CASSLGGQAELGGELFF
abundance: -; j_gene: TRBJ2-1; v_gene: TRBV19; d_gene: TRBD1; CDR3nt: TGTGCCAGTAGTATTGCCAGGGGGCAAAGCTCCTACAATGAGCAGTTCTTC; CDR3aa: CASSIARGQSSYNEQFF
abundance: -; j_gene: TRBJ2-2; v_gene: TRBV20-1; d_gene: TRBD1; CDR3nt: TGCAGTGCTAGAGTCAGGGGGCATCGGGACACCGGGGAGCTGTTTTTT; CDR3aa: CSARVRGHRDTGELFF
abundance: -; j_gene: TRBJ2-7; v_gene: TRBV6-1; d_gene: -; CDR3nt: TGTGCCAGCAGTGAGGAAGGGACTTCCTACGAGCAGTACTTC; CDR3aa: CASSEEGTSYEQYF
abundance: once; j_gene: TRBJ2-7; v_gene: TRBV9; d_gene: TRBD1; CDR3nt: TGTGCCAGCAGCCCCAGACAGGGATCTTCCGAGCAGTACTTC; CDR3aa: CASSPRQGSSEQYF
abundance: -; j_gene: TRBJ1-5; v_gene: TRBV20-1; d_gene: -; CDR3nt: TGCAGTGCTAGTAAAAAAGGCATCGGTAACAATCAGCCCCAGCATTTT; CDR3aa: CSASKKGIGNNQPQHF
abundance: -; j_gene: TRBJ1-2; v_gene: TRBV7-9; d_gene: -; CDR3nt: TGTGCCAGCAGCCCCCAGGTCCCGGGGGGCTATGGCTACACCTTC; CDR3aa: CASSPQVPGGYGYTF
abundance: many; j_gene: TRBJ2-5; v_gene: TRBV12-3/TRBV12-4; d_gene: TRBD1; CDR3nt: TGTGCCAGCAGTCGCACAGGGGGTGAGACCCAGTACTTC; CDR3aa: CASSRTGGETQYF
abundance: -; j_gene: TRBJ1-6; v_gene: TRBV7-2; d_gene: -; CDR3nt: TGTGCCAGCAGCTTTTCCGGGACCGAAAATTCACCCCTCCACTTT; CDR3aa: CASSFSGTENSPLHF
abundance: -; j_gene: TRBJ1-1; v_gene: TRBV7-8; d_gene: -; CDR3nt: TGTGCCAGCAGCTTAGAGTCCGTGGACACTGAAGCTTTCTTT; CDR3aa: CASSLESVDTEAFF
abundance: few; j_gene: TRBJ2-7; v_gene: TRBV24-1; d_gene: TRBD1; CDR3nt: TGTGCCACCAGTGATGACAGGGGGCTCGAGCAGTACTTC; CDR3aa: CATSDDRGLEQYF
abundance: -; j_gene: TRBJ2-7; v_gene: TRBV5-4; d_gene: TRBD1; CDR3nt: TGTGCCAGCAGTCGTCGCCGGGACAGGGACGAGCAGTACTTC; CDR3aa: CASSRRRDRDEQYF
abundance: -; j_gene: TRBJ1-2; v_gene: TRBV29-1; d_gene: TRBD1; CDR3nt: TGCAGCGTTGATGGGGACAGGATCTTGGAGTATGGCTACACCTTC; CDR3aa: CSVDGDRILEYGYTF
abundance: -; j_gene: TRBJ2-7; v_gene: TRBV10-3; d_gene: -; CDR3nt: TGTGCCATCAGGGGGCGAAGAGACGAGCAGTACTTC; CDR3aa: CAIRGRRDEQYF
abundance: -; j_gene: TRBJ2-1; v_gene: TRBV5-8; d_gene: TRBD2; CDR3nt: TGTGCCAGCAGCTTGGGGACTAGCGAGACTAATGAGCAGTTCTTC; CDR3aa: CASSLGTSETNEQFF
abundance: -; j_gene: TRBJ2-2; v_gene: TRBV7-9; d_gene: TRBD2; CDR3nt: TGTGCCAGCAGCCACCGGGGGGGGGCGATGTACGCGAACACCGGGGAGCTGTTTTTT; CDR3aa: CASSHRGGAMYANTGELFF
abundance: -; j_gene: TRBJ1-3; v_gene: TRBV2; d_gene: -; CDR3nt: TGTGCCAGCAGTTCACATGGGGCTGGAAACACCATATATTTT; CDR3aa: CASSSHGAGNTIYF
abundance: -; j_gene: TRBJ2-7; v_gene: TRBV7-9; d_gene: TRBD2; CDR3nt: TGTGCCAGCAGCCCCCCCGTAGCGGGAGCGGGCTACGAGCAGTACTTC; CDR3aa: CASSPPVAGAGYEQYF